Listed here are 16 T cell receptor beta chains from one sample, sequenced in a study of T-cell memory formation after mild COVID-19. TCRdb recomputed calls from the 5' RACE reads with MiXCR, one row per CDR3 protein. The sample has around 25,000 distinct CDR3 sequences, less than 7.5% seen once. Sequenced material: PBMCs or a T cell subset sorted from them (not recorded which). The receptors stem from an adult woman who had mild COVID-19 (a few samples of this study predate the infection). Cell type and time point are not known.

The chain employs TRBV2 and TRBJ1-5; 9 bases map to TRBD1. V dropped 9 bases and J dropped 2; count of bases not matched to a gene: 2. The CDR3 totals 13 residues. The germline gives CDR1 SNHLY, CDR2 FYNNEI. DNA of the CDR3: TGTGCCAGTGGGGACAGGGGCAATCAGCCCCAGCATTTT. Translated: CASGDRGNQPQHF.

In this sample, this clonotype turned up many times. This rearrangement joins TRBV20-1 to TRBJ1-5; D is unresolved. Germline V gives CDR1 DFQATT, CDR2 SNEGSKA (reference sequence). V dropped 1 base and J dropped 3 bases, with 4 bases sitting between them. This CDR3 spans 12 amino acids. CDR3 coding DNA: TGCAGTGCTAGAGTCCACAATCAGCCCCAGCATTTT. Translation: CSARVHNQPQHF.

This clonotype is labeled medium-sized. This chain uses TRBV20-1 with TRBJ1-3; no clear D gene. Trimming stripped 1 base from V and 2 bases from J, with 6 bases between. Germline values: CDR1 DFQATT, CDR2 SNEGSKA (reference sequence). The CDR3 length is 13 residues. This CDR3 is CSARGGTGNTIYF. As DNA, the CDR3 is TGCAGTGCTAGAGGAGGGACTGGAAACACCATATATTTT.

This clonotype was recorded at least ten times. The V call is TRBV6-5, the J call TRBJ1-2, with 8 bases that match TRBD1. With 6 bases clipped from V and 7 bases from J, the junction kept 10 bases outside the gene matches. The V gene's germline CDR1 is MNHEY and CDR2 SVGAGI. This CDR3 has 14 amino acids. The CDR3 loop reads CASRQPDRVGGYTF. DNA of the CDR3: TGTGCCAGCAGACAACCGGACAGGGTTGGTGGCTACACCTTC.

The sample holds many counts of this clonotype. The rearrangement joins TRBV20-1 to TRBJ1-1, with D perhaps matching TRBD1 (5 bases). This CDR3 contains 13 residues. V gave up 4 bases and J gave up 11 bases, with 20 bases separating them. The germline gives CDR1 DFQATT, CDR2 SNEGSKA (reference sequence). Here the CDR3 DNA reads TGCAGTGCTACGACAGAGAACGGGAGGAGGGCTTTCTTT. Translation gives CSATTENGRRAFF.

This clonotype was seen ten or more times. The gene calls are TRBV5-1 and TRBJ1-1; 7 bases fit TRBD1. The CDR3 is 16 amino acids. The germline V gene encodes CDR1 SGHRS and CDR2 YFSETQ. V gave up 4 bases and J gave up 3 bases; unmatched junction bases: 12. The CDR3 region is CASSARQGHPDTEAFF. CDR3 coding DNA: TGCGCCAGCAGCGCTAGACAGGGCCATCCGGACACTGAAGCTTTCTTT.

This clonotype was detected many times. The chain recombines TRBV10-3 with TRBJ2-7; no definite D call. Between the trimmed V and J ends, which lost 2 bases and 3 bases, there was a span of 23 bases. The CDR3 is 18 amino acids. Germline V gene sequence: CDR1 ENHRY, CDR2 SYGVKD. The CDR3 coding sequence is TGTGCCATCAGTGAGGGATCGTCGGGCGGATTTGAGGACTACGAGCAGTACTTC. Its translation: CAISEGSSGGFEDYEQYF.

The J gene is TRBJ1-5, the V gene TRBV12-3 or TRBV12-4; no reliable D call. V lost 3 bases and J 6 bases, leaving 9 bases between the germline ends. The CDR3 has 13 amino acids. The CDR3 DNA sequence: TGTGCCAGCAGTTTTATGGACGGTCAGCCCCAGCATTTT. Translating gives CASSFMDGQPQHF.

Ten or more counts support this clonotype. The V and J genes are TRBV6-5 and TRBJ2-1; D gene uncertain. CDR3 length: 13 residues. V lost 6 bases and J 10 bases, leaving 16 bases between the germline ends. Looked up from germline, CDR1 is MNHEY and CDR2 is SVGAGI. The CDR3 reads CASRSPTESEQFF. The CDR3 DNA sequence: TGTGCCAGCAGATCCCCGACCGAGTCCGAGCAGTTCTTC.

This clonotype has ten or more counts. This chain links TRBV7-2 with TRBJ2-1; 8 positions match TRBD1. With 1 base clipped from V and 10 bases from J, the junction kept 12 bases outside the gene matches. The CDR3 covers 16 residues. CDR1 and CDR2 from the germline V gene are SGHTA and FQGNSA. CDR3 nucleotide sequence: TGTGCCAGCAGCTTAGGTAAGGGCAGGGGGCCCGACGAGCAGTTCTTC. Its translation is CASSLGKGRGPDEQFF.

This clonotype was seen many times. The chain joins TRBV20-1 to TRBJ2-7; the D gene is possibly TRBD2 (5 bases). The end of the DNA aligns better with TRBJ2-1, so the J call may be wrong. The CDR3 sequence is 13 residues long. Germline assignment: CDR1 DFQATT and CDR2 SNEGSKA (reference sequence). CDR3 nucleotide sequence: TGCAGTAATATAAGGGCTAGCTCCTACGAGCAGTTCTTC. It yields the protein CSNIRASSYEQFF.

This clonotype came up many times. The chain recombines TRBV7-2 with TRBJ1-1, with unresolved D. Germline CDR1 and CDR2: SGHTA and FQGNSA. Between the trimmed V and J ends, which lost 3 bases and 0 bases, there was a span of 5 bases. The CDR3 is 13 residues long. CDR3 region: CASSFGMNTEAFF. As DNA, the CDR3 is TGTGCCAGCAGCTTCGGGATGAACACTGAAGCTTTCTTT.

This clonotype occurred many times. V usage is TRBV20-1 and J usage is TRBJ2-7; the D gene could be TRBD1 or TRBD2 (5 bases each). CDR1 is DFQATT and CDR2 is SNEGSKA in the germline V gene (reference sequence). V lost 0 bases, J lost 4 bases, and 16 bases lay in between. The CDR3 is 15 amino acids. CDR3 amino acids: CSAREPGASRYEQYF. The DNA of the CDR3 is TGCAGTGCTAGAGAGCCCGGGGCATCGAGGTACGAGCAGTACTTC.

The chain employs TRBV6-6 and TRBJ2-7; D uncertain. The V end was cut by 4 bases, the J end by 6 bases, with 10 bases between. This CDR3 contains 12 residues. Germline loops: CDR1 MNHNY, CDR2 SVGAGI (reference sequence). CDR3 region: CASSFDPSEQYF. DNA for the CDR3: TGTGCCAGCAGTTTCGACCCTTCCGAGCAGTACTTC.

This clonotype was picked up many times. The rearrangement links TRBV12-3 or TRBV12-4 to TRBJ1-1; possible D gene TRBD1, 5 bases. Trimming removed 9 bases from V and 1 base from J, with 12 bases in between. The CDR3 covers 13 residues. The chain's CDR3 is CASTIGQNTEAFF. Written as DNA, the CDR3 is TGTGCCAGTACTATCGGACAGAACACTGAAGCTTTCTTT.

This clonotype was recorded at least ten times. V and J are TRBV4-3 and TRBJ2-3, with TRBD2 as a possible D gene (6 bases). Per germline, CDR1 LGHNA and CDR2 YSLEER. The CDR3 loop spans 14 amino acids. V was pared by 0 bases and J by 10 bases, with 14 bases between. This chain's CDR3 is CASSQEGQGGSQYF. For the CDR3, the DNA is TGCGCCAGCAGCCAAGAGGGGCAGGGAGGCTCGCAGTATTTT.